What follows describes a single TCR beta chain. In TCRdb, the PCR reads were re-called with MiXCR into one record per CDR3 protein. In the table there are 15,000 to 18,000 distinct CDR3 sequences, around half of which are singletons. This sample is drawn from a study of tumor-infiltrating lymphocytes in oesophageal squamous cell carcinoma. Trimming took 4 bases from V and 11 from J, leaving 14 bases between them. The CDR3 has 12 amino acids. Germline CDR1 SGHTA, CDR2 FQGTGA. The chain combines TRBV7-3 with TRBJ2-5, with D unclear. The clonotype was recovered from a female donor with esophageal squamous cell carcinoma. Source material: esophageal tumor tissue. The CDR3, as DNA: TGTGCCAGCAGCTCAACTCACAATGAGCAGTACTTC. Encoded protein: CASSSTHNEQYF. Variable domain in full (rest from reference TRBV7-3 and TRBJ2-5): GAGVSQTPSNKVTEKGKYVELRCDPISGHTALYWYRQSLGQGPEFLIYFQGTGAADDSGLPNDRFFAVRPEGSVSTLKIQRTERGDSAVYLCASSSTHNEQYFGPGTRLLVL.